These 11 T cell receptor beta chains were all obtained from the same sample, sequenced in a study of T cell repertoires in cytomegalovirus infection. Each CDR3 protein is one row after TCRdb ran MiXCR on the reads. The sample yields 150,000 or so distinct CDR3 sequences, 17% seen once. Sequencing used CD8+ T cells from PBMCs. The receptors stem from a human donor in good health (CMV status not recorded). Some clones in this sample may be carry-over from other donors' samples.

This clonotype has more than one count but fewer than ten. V usage is TRBV6-5 and J usage is TRBJ2-2; tentative D call: TRBD2 (7 bases). Deletions cut 0 bases from V and 5 bases from J, with 22 bases between. Looked up from germline, CDR1 is MNHEY and CDR2 is SVGAGI. The CDR3 spans 19 residues. CDR3 DNA sequence: TGTGCCAGCAGTTACTCGATACGTCACGCGGGGGCTGGGACCGGGGAGCTGTTTTTT. Its protein is CASSYSIRHAGAGTGELFF.

The V gene is TRBV7-6, the J gene TRBJ1-5; 7 positions match TRBD1. In germline, CDR1 is SGHVS, CDR2 FNYEAQ. J lost 0 bases, V lost 1 base, and 6 bases had no gene match. The CDR3 spans 17 residues. The CDR3 DNA sequence: TGTGCCAGCAGCTTAGTCGCCGGGACAGATAGCAATCAGCCCCAGCATTTT. Translated, it gives CASSLVAGTDSNQPQHF.

The V and J genes are TRBV7-8 and TRBJ2-3; 10 bases are a match to TRBD1. V shed 0 bases and J 5 bases; nucleotides not matched to a gene: 8. The CDR3 runs to 17 residues. Germline values: CDR1 SGHVS, CDR2 FQNEAQ. Written as DNA, the CDR3 is TGTGCCAGCAGCTTAGCGCTAAGGGACAGGGGAGTAGATACGCAGTATTTT. It codes for CASSLALRDRGVDTQYF.

This clonotype has more than one count but fewer than ten. The rearrangement joins TRBV11-2 to TRBJ2-7, with a weak D call TRBD1 (5 bases). The CDR3 loop spans 17 amino acids. CDR1 SGHAT and CDR2 FQNNGV come from the germline V gene. V was shortened by 1 base and J by 3 bases, with 19 bases between the two germline ends. The DNA of the CDR3 is TGTGCCAGCAGCTTAGTTGTGGGGCGCTCGGGTCTCTACGAGCAGTACTTC. This sequence encodes CASSLVVGRSGLYEQYF.

The rearrangement uses TRBV7-2 and TRBJ2-1, with no clear D. The CDR3 length is 15 residues. Deletions cut 2 bases from V and 8 bases from J, with 16 bases between. Germline V gene sequence: CDR1 SGHTA, CDR2 FQGNSA. DNA of the CDR3: TGTGCCAGCAGCTTATTGCGGCCCGCATCGGATGAGCAGTTCTTC. This translates into CASSLLRPASDEQFF.

Ten or more counts support this clonotype. CDR3 nucleotide sequence: TGCGCCAGCAGCCAAGATTACAACACCATATATTTT. Protein: CASSQDYNTIYF. This rearrangement joins TRBV4-1 to TRBJ1-3; D ambiguous. The CDR3 covers 12 residues. Between the trimmed V and J ends, which lost 0 bases and 7 bases, there was a span of 4 bases. The germline CDR1 and CDR2 sequences are MGHRA and YSYEKL.

This chain joins TRBV7-9 and TRBJ1-3, with 9 bases matching TRBD1. Germline V lookup: CDR1 SEHNR, CDR2 FQNEAQ (reference sequence). The CDR3 runs to 18 residues. V shed 0 bases and J 3 bases; nucleotides not matched to a gene: 9. This CDR3 is CASSLANPGQGIGNTIYF. CDR3 nucleotides: TGTGCCAGCAGCTTAGCGAATCCGGGACAGGGAATTGGAAACACCATATATTTT. Using reference TRBV7-9 and TRBJ1-3 for the parts outside the CDR3, the full variable domain is DTGVSQNPRHKITKRGQNVTFRCDPISEHNRLYWYRQTLGQGPEFLTYFQNEAQLEKSRLLSDRFSAERPKGSFSTLEIQRTEQGDSAMYLCASSLANPGQGIGNTIYFGEGSWLTVV.

This clonotype appeared many times. V is TRBV7-8 and J is TRBJ2-1, with 8 bases identical to TRBD1. The CDR3 totals 13 residues. J was trimmed by 10 bases and V by 7 bases; bases with no gene match: 9. Germline lookup yields CDR1 SGHVS and CDR2 FQNEAQ. CDR3 in amino acids: CASIRTGRFEQFF. For the CDR3, the DNA is TGTGCCAGCATCCGGACAGGGCGGTTCGAGCAGTTCTTC.

This rearrangement joins TRBV7-2 to TRBJ2-3; D possibly corresponds to TRBD2 (5 bases). The CDR3 contains 16 residues. V lost 3 bases, J lost 0 bases, and 13 bases lay in between. The germline V gene has CDR1 SGHTA and CDR2 FQGNSA. The CDR3 DNA reads as TGTGCCAGCAGCTTCTACCCGGGAATTAGCACAGATACGCAGTATTTT. The encoded protein is CASSFYPGISTDTQYF.

This chain connects TRBV7-2 to TRBJ2-3; possibly TRBD2 for D (6 bases). Germline V lookup: CDR1 SGHTA, CDR2 FQGNSA. Trimming took off 1 base at V and 4 bases at J, with 12 bases between the two ends. The CDR3 has 15 amino acids. DNA of the CDR3: TGTGCCAGCAGCTTAGTTGCGGGATCCCCAGATACGCAGTATTTT. This sequence encodes CASSLVAGSPDTQYF. The whole variable domain, remainder taken from reference TRBV7-2 and TRBJ2-3, is GAGVSQSPSNKVTEKGKDVELRCDPISGHTALYWYRQSLGQGLEFLIYFQGNSAPDKSGLPSDRFSAERTGGSVSTLTIQRTQQEDSAVYLCASSLVAGSPDTQYFGPGTRLTVL.

The chain employs TRBV7-8 and TRBJ2-1, with 8 bases aligning to TRBD1. CDR1 and CDR2 from the germline V gene are SGHVS and FQNEAQ. Losses at the gene ends were 3 bases for V and 8 bases for J; bases not matched to a gene: 9. There are 15 residues in the CDR3. The CDR3: CASSFDWQGADEQFF. CDR3 nucleotide sequence: TGTGCCAGCAGCTTCGACTGGCAGGGGGCCGATGAGCAGTTCTTC.